Detailed here is one TCR beta chain. Its antigen target is currently unknown. No base quality information exists; no much larger clone differs at one position. Inclusive of the bounding cysteine and phenylalanine, the CDR3 is 15 residues long. Left in the record is the CDR3 DNA by itself, 45 bases read in frame from the first base. Trimming costs V 2 bases and J 1 base, and their ends lie 7 bases apart. As encoded in the germline V gene, CDR1 is SGHRS while CDR2 is YFSETQ. The entry originates in a study of T cell responses to AZD1222 COVID-19 vaccine (dated by TCRdb to the early 2020s). Study-wide context: Because spike-specific TCR depth and breadth did not differ between the two schedules, AZD1222 recipients who got a second dose at roughly 4 weeks were pooled with those who got a second dose at roughly 12 weeks. A total of 233 trial participants underwent TCR sequencing, of whom roughly 210 received two doses of AZD1222 and 26 received two doses of the MenACWY control vaccine. Trial participants were enrolled into age subgroups of 18-55, 56-69 and 70-plus years, which contained 148, 28 and 57 TCR-sequenced participants, respectively. The investigation overall reported the following: Because no samples from the day 14 peak response were available, repertoires could be characterized only after the peak T cell response. Conclusions about previously exposed vaccinees were limited because only a handful of AZD1222 recipients were SARS-CoV-2 seropositive at baseline. Reportedly, close to half of the unique spike-specific TCRs recognized epitopes lying outside the regions that are mutated in the B.1.351 and B.1.1.7 variants. The 56-69-year group was small, and its depth increase did not reach significance, likely because of low power. The whole spike protein was spanned by vaccine-associated CD4 TCRs, and dominant responses were seen in regions 160-218 and 743-854. Most participants were white British and females outnumbered males, and the authors suggested that clonal diversity may have been underestimated. Spike-specific TCR breadth and depth rose significantly after two AZD1222 doses compared with day 0 and with MenACWY recipients.

The CDR3 regions of human TCRbeta chains were subjected to immunosequencing. The study's processing was this. TCRs in the repertoires were compared against a reference library of SARS-CoV-2-specific TCRs that had been generated with the MIRA antigen-specificity platform. Breadth was defined as the fraction of unique TCRs that were SARS-CoV-2-associated, and depth was defined as the fraction of total T cells that were SARS-CoV-2-associated. Using the MIRA data, each spike-specific TCR was assigned both to the spike region to which the TCR was reactive and to a CD4 or CD8 class. Log10-transformed breadth and depth values were compared by one-way ANOVA with Sidak's multiple comparisons tests. TCRdb took over this immuneACCESS table, retaining in-frame rearrangements with V and J assigned. Such tables are incomplete; in checked studies, under half of the missing clones stem from an unresolved V gene, and the remainder is unexplained. D and trimming come from the DNA, and the V and J calls and clone size come from that table. The sample data list over 130,000 clones, and about nine tenths of these were observed just once. Together, the top ten hold about 4.8% of the sample.

In the paper's terms, the time point label means: baseline before first vaccination. Samples from vaccinated people were obtained from the UK trials COV001 and COV002, which included a single-blind randomized controlled phase 2/3 trial of AZD1222 (ChAdOx1 nCoV-19) in healthy adults. For TCRbeta chain sequencing, PBMC samples from trial participants were taken at day 0 and at day 28 after the second dose. The TCR was taken from an adult in good health. The chain is made from TRBV5-1 and TRBJ2-6; the D gene identity is not certain. The source was peripheral blood, collected on day 0 of AZD1222 vaccination. The CDR3 protein is CASSFFPSGANVLTF. The nucleotide sequence reads as follows: TGCGCCAGCAGCTTTTTCCCATCTGGGGCCAACGTCCTGACTTTC.